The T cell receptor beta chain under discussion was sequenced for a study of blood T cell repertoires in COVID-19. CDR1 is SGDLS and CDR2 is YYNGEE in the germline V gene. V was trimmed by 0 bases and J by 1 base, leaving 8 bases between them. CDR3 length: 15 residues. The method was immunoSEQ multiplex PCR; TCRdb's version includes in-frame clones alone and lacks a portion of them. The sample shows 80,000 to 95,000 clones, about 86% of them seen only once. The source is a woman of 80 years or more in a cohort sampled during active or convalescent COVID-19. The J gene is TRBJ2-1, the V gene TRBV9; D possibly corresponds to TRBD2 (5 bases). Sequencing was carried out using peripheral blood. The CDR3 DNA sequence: TGTGCCAGCAGCGTAGTCGGGGTTTCCTACAATGAGCAGTTCTTC. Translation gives CASSVVGVSYNEQFF.